The clone carrying this T cell receptor beta chain was counted many times. Its antigen is not known. It was RNA transcripts that yielded the amplified TCR beta CDR3 regions. First-round RT-PCR with HTBI primers amplified the TCR CDR3 region. TCRdb redid the calling of the multiplex PCR reads with MiXCR, one entry per CDR3 protein. The sample lists about 460,000 distinct CDR3 sequences, under 25% occurring once. The CDR3 totals 13 residues. Trimming cost V 5 bases and J 6 bases, with 13 bases left between them. CDR1 and CDR2 from the germline V gene are SGHTA and FQGNSA. These data belong to a study of T cells in Graves' hyperthyroidism and ophthalmopathy. Findings of the study overall: From stable hyperthyroidism, ophthalmopathy was set apart by a 13 V-J model.

The sequence was obtained from a woman between 65 and 79 years old with Graves' ophthalmopathy. The sample consisted of blood. The gene calls are TRBV7-2 and TRBJ1-1; possible D gene TRBD1, 5 bases. The CDR3 nucleotides read TGTGCCAGCAGCCCTCAGACGGGGGCTGAAGCTTTCTTT. Translated: CASSPQTGAEAFF.